This TCR beta chain was recovered during a study of blood T cell repertoires in COVID-19. CDR3 size: 13 residues. Germline V gene lookup returns CDR1 KGHDR and CDR2 SFDVKD. With 7 bases removed from V and 6 bases from J, the gap between germline ends came to 14 bases. Here immunoSEQ multiplex PCR was the method, and the copy in TCRdb shows in-frame clones only, minus some. Altogether some 210,000 clones are present, 75% to 90% being singletons, with the ten largest covering about 5%. The TCR originated in a middle-aged woman with acute or convalescent COVID-19. The chain combines TRBV24-1 with TRBJ1-2; D is possibly TRBD1 (5 bases). Sequences were obtained from peripheral blood. CDR3 region: CATSPSAGHGYTF. The CDR3 DNA is TGTGCCACCAGCCCCTCGGCAGGGCATGGCTACACCTTC.